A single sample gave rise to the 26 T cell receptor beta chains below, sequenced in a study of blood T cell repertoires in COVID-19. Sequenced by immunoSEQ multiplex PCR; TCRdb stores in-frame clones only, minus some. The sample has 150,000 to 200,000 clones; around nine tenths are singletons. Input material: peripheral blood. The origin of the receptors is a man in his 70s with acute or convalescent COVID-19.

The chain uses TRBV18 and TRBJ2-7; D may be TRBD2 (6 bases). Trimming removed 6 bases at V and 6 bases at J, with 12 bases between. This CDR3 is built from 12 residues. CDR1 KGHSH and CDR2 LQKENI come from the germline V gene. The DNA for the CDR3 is TGTGCCAGCTCGTCCCAGGGACTCGAGCAGTACTTC. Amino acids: CASSSQGLEQYF. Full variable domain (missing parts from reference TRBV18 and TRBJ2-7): NAGVMQNPRHLVRRRGQEARLRCSPMKGHSHVYWYRQLPEEGLKFMVYLQKENIIDESGMPKERFSAEFPKEGPSILRIQQVVRGDSAAYFCASSSQGLEQYFGPGTRLTVT.

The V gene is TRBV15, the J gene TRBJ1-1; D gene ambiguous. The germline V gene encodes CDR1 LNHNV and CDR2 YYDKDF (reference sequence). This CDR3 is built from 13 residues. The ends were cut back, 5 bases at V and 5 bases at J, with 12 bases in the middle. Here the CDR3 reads CATSRSPRTEAFF. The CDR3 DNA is TGTGCCACCAGCCGGAGTCCCCGGACTGAAGCTTTCTTT.

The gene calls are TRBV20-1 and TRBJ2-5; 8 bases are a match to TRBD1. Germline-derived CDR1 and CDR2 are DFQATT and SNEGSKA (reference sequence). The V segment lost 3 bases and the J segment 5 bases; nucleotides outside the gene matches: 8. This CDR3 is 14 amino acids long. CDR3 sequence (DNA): TGCAGTGCTAGTAGACAGGGGTTCCGGGAGACCCAGTACTTC. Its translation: CSASRQGFRETQYF.

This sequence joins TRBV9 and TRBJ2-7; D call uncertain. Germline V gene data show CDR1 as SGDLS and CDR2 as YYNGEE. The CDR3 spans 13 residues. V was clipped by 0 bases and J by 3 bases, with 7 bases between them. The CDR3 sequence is CASSVGLHYEQYF. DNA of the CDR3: TGTGCCAGCAGCGTAGGATTACACTACGAGCAGTACTTC.

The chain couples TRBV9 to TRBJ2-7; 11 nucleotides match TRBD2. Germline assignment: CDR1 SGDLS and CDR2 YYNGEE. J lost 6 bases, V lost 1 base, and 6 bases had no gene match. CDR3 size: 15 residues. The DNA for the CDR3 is TGTGCCAGCAGCGTACGTAGCGGGGGGGCAAGCGAGCAGTACTTC. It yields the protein CASSVRSGGASEQYF.

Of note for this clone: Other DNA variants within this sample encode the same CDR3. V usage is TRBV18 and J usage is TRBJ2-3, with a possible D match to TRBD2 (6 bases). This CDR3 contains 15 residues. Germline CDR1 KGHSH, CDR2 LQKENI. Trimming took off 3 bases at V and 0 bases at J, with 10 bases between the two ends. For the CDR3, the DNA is TGTGCCAGCTCACCCCCGGGACTTAGCACAGATACGCAGTATTTT. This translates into CASSPPGLSTDTQYF. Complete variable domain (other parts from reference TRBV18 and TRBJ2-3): NAGVMQNPRHLVRRRGQEARLRCSPMKGHSHVYWYRQLPEEGLKFMVYLQKENIIDESGMPKERFSAEFPKEGPSILRIQQVVRGDSAAYFCASSPPGLSTDTQYFGPGTRLTVL.

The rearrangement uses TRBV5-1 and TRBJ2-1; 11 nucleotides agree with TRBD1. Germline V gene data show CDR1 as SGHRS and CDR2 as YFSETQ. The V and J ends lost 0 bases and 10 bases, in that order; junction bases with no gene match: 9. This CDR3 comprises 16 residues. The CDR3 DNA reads TGCGCCAGCAGCTTGGCTGGGACAGGGGGTAAGAGAGAGCAGTTCTTC. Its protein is CASSLAGTGGKREQFF.

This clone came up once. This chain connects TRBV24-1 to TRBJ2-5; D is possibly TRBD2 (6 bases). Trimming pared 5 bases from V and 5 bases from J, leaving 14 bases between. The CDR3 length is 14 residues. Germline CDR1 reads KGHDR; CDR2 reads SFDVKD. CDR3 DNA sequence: TGTGCCACCAGTGCCAGCGGTGGGAGGGAGACCCAGTACTTC. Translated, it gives CATSASGGRETQYF.

CDR3 in amino acids: CSVEDILSSYNEQFF. Here the CDR3 DNA reads TGCAGCGTTGAAGACATTTTGAGCTCCTACAATGAGCAGTTCTTC. The chain couples TRBV29-1 to TRBJ2-1; D remains unclear. CDR3 length: 15 residues. V was clipped by 0 bases and J by 0 bases, with 9 bases between them. The germline V gene encodes CDR1 SQVTM and CDR2 ANQGSEA.

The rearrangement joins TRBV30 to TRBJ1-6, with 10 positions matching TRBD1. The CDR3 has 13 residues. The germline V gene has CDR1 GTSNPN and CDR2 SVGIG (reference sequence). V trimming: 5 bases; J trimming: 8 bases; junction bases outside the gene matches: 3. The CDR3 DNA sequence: TGTGCCTGGGCCGGGACAGGGGATTCACCCCTCCACTTT. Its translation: CAWAGTGDSPLHF.

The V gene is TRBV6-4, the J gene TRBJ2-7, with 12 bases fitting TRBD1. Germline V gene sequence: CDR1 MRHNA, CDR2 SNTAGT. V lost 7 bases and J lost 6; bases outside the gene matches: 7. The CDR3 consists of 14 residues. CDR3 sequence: CASTNRDRGLEQYF. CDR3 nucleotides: TGTGCCAGCACGAACCGGGACAGGGGGCTCGAGCAGTACTTC.

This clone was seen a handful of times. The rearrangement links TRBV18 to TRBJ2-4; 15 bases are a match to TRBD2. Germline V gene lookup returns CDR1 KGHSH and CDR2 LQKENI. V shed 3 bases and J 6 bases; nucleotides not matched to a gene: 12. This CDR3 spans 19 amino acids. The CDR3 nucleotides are TGTGCCAGCTCACCCGACCTTACCGGGACTAGCGGGGGGAGAAACATTCAGTACTTC. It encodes CASSPDLTGTSGGRNIQYF.

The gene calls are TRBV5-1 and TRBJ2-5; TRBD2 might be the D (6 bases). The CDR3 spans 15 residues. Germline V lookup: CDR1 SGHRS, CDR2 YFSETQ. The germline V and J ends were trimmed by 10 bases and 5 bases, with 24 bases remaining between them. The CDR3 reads CASTPQSGRGETQYF. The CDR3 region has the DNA TGCGCCTCTACACCCCAGTCCGGGAGAGGGGAGACCCAGTACTTC.

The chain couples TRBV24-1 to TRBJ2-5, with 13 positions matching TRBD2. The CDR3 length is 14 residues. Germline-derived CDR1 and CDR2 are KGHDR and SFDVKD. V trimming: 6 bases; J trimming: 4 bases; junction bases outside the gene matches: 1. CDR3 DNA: TGTGCCACCAGTACTAGCGGGGGGGGAGAGACCCAGTACTTC. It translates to CATSTSGGGETQYF.

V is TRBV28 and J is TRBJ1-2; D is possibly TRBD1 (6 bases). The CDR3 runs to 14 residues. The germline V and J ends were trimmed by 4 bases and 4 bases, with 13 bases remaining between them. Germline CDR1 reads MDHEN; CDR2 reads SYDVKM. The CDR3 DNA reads TGTGCCAGCAGTTCGGGGGGGCAGCTCTATGGCTACACCTTC. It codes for CASSSGGQLYGYTF.

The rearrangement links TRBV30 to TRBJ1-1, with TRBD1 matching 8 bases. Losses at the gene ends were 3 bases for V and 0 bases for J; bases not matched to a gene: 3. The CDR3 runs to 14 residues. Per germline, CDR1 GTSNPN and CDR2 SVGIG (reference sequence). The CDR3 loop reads CAWRGTGLNTEAFF. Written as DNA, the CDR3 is TGTGCCTGGAGGGGGACAGGACTGAACACTGAAGCTTTCTTT.

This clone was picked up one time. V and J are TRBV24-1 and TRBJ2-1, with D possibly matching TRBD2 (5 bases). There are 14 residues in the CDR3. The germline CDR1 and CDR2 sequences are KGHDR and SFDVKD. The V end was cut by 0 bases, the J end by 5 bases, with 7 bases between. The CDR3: CATSDLTSHNEQFF. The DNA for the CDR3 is TGTGCCACCAGTGATTTGACTAGTCACAATGAGCAGTTCTTC.

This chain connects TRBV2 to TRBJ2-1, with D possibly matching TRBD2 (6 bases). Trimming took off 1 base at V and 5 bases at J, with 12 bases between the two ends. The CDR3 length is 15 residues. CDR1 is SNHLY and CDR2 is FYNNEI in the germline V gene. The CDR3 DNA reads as TGTGCCAGCAGTGAAGAATCACTAGCCCACAATGAGCAGTTCTTC. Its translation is CASSEESLAHNEQFF. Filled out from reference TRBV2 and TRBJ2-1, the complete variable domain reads EPEVTQTPSHQVTQMGQEVILRCVPISNHLYFYWYRQILGQKVEFLVSFYNNEISEKSEIFDDQFSVERPDGSNFTLKIRSTKLEDSAMYFCASSEESLAHNEQFFGPGTRLTVL.

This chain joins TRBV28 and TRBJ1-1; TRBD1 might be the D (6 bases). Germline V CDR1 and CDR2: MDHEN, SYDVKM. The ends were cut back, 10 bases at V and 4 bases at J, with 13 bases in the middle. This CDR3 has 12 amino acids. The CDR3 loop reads CATKRGGTEAFF. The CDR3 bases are TGTGCCACCAAAAGGGGGGGCACTGAAGCTTTCTTT.

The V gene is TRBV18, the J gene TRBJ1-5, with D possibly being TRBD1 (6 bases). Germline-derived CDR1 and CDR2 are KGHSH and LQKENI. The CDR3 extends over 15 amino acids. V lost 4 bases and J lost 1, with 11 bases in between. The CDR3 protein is CASSQQGWSNQPQHF. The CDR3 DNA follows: TGTGCCAGCTCACAACAGGGTTGGAGCAATCAGCCCCAGCATTTT.

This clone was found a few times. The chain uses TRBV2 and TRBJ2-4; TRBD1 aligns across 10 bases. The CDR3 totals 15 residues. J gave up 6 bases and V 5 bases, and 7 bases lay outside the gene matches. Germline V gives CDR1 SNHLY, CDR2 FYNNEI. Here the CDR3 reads CASSWTGGGGNIQYF. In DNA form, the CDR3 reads TGTGCCAGCAGTTGGACAGGGGGAGGGGGAAACATTCAGTACTTC.

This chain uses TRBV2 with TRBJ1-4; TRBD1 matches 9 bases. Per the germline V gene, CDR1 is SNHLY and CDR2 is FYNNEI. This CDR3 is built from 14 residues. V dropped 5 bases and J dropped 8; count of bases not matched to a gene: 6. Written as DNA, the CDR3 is TGTGCCAGCAGTTGGGACAGGGTGGGGGAAAAACTGTTTTTT. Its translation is CASSWDRVGEKLFF.

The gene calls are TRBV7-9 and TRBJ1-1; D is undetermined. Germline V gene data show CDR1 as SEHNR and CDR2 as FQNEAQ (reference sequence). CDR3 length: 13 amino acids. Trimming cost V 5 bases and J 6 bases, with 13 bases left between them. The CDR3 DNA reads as TGTGCCAGCAGCCCGGGAGGGTTGTCTGAAGCTTTCTTT. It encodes CASSPGGLSEAFF.

The CDR3 bases are TGTGCCAGCAGGAGTGGGACTATAGAGACCCAGTACTTC. Its protein is CASRSGTIETQYF. The chain links TRBV2 to TRBJ2-5, with 7 bases matching TRBD2. The CDR3 contains 13 residues. Germline CDR1 and CDR2: SNHLY and FYNNEI. V was clipped by 6 bases and J by 4 bases; unmatched bases: 5.

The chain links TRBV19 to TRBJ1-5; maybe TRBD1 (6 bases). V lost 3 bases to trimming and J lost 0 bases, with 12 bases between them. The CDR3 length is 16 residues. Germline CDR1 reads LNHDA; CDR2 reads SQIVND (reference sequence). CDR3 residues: CASSIHGQFSNQPQHF. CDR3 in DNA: TGTGCCAGTAGTATTCACGGACAGTTTAGCAATCAGCCCCAGCATTTT.

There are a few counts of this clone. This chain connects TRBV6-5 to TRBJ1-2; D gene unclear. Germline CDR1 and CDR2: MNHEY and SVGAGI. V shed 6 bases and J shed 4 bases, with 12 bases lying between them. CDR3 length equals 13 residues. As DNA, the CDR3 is TGTGCCAGCAGCCTTACAGCTATCTATGGCTACACCTTC. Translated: CASSLTAIYGYTF.